The next 21 T cell receptor beta chains were all read from a single sample in a study of T cell responses to AZD1222 COVID-19 vaccine. The method was immunoSEQ multiplex PCR; TCRdb's version includes in-frame clones alone and lacks a portion of them. This table holds more than 250,000 clones, roughly 93% found once. The source was peripheral blood, collected on day 0 of AZD1222 vaccination. Receptor source: an adult in good health.

V and J are TRBV5-1 and TRBJ2-6; D might be TRBD2 (7 bases). The CDR3 extends over 17 amino acids. V lost 4 bases to trimming and J lost 0 bases, with 14 bases between them. Germline V gene lookup returns CDR1 SGHRS and CDR2 YFSETQ. As DNA, the CDR3 is TGCGCCAGCAGCCTTGGCCGGGGGGCCTCTGGGGCCAACGTCCTGACTTTC. Amino acids: CASSLGRGASGANVLTF.

This rearrangement joins TRBV2 to TRBJ2-3, with unresolved D. CDR1 is SNHLY, CDR2 FYNNEI, per germline. The V and J ends lost 1 base and 6 bases respectively, with 5 bases between them. CDR3 length: 12 amino acids. The CDR3: CASSEGPDTQYF. CDR3 coding DNA: TGTGCCAGCAGTGAAGGGCCGGATACGCAGTATTTT.

The chain recombines TRBV5-1 with TRBJ1-2; tentative D call: TRBD1 (5 bases). Germline V gene lookup returns CDR1 SGHRS and CDR2 YFSETQ. The length of the CDR3 is 14 residues. Trimming pared 4 bases from V and 1 base from J, leaving 11 bases between. The CDR3 reads CASSIGGYNYGYTF. The CDR3 coding sequence is TGCGCCAGCAGCATCGGGGGATATAACTATGGCTACACCTTC.

The chain joins TRBV9 to TRBJ2-7; D not certain. The V end was cut by 3 bases, the J end by 6 bases, with 13 bases between. Germline CDR1 is SGDLS and CDR2 is YYNGEE. The CDR3 is 13 residues long. The CDR3 coding sequence is TGTGCCAGCAGCGCCCCGACGATGGGCGAGCAGTACTTC. It yields the protein CASSAPTMGEQYF.

This rearrangement joins TRBV11-3 to TRBJ1-5, with TRBD1 as a possible D gene (5 bases). Germline lookup yields CDR1 SGHNT and CDR2 YENEEA. V gave up 5 bases and J gave up 4 bases, with 15 bases separating them. The CDR3 runs 15 residues. CDR3 sequence (DNA): TGTGCCAGCAGCGCTTCCGGGACCGCGAATCAGCCCCAGCATTTT. It translates to CASSASGTANQPQHF.

The chain recombines TRBV12-3 or TRBV12-4 with TRBJ2-7; D might be TRBD2 (7 bases). The V end was cut by 1 base, the J end by 6 bases, with 10 bases between. This CDR3 has 13 residues. CDR3 sequence reads: CASSLVGGGEQYF. The CDR3, as DNA: TGTGCCAGCAGTTTAGTAGGGGGGGGCGAGCAGTACTTC.

The rearrangement links TRBV28 to TRBJ1-5; 9 positions match TRBD1. J gave up 1 base and V 8 bases, and 3 bases lay outside the gene matches. Germline V lookup: CDR1 MDHEN, CDR2 SYDVKM. This CDR3 has 14 amino acids. The CDR3 here is CASRQGESNQPQHF. The CDR3 nucleotides read TGTGCCAGCCGACAGGGGGAGAGCAATCAGCCCCAGCATTTT.

This chain connects TRBV9 to TRBJ1-1; weak D call: TRBD1 (5 bases). V was cut by 0 bases and J by 2 bases, with 8 bases left in between. CDR1 SGDLS and CDR2 YYNGEE come from the germline V gene. The length of the CDR3 is 14 residues. The CDR3: CASSVEGVNTEAFF. In DNA, the CDR3 is TGTGCCAGCAGCGTAGAAGGGGTTAACACTGAAGCTTTCTTT.

This chain links TRBV19 with TRBJ1-4, with unresolved D. Per germline, CDR1 LNHDA and CDR2 SQIVND (reference sequence). The CDR3 sequence is 17 residues long. Trimming removed 4 bases from V and 1 base from J, with 16 bases in between. The CDR3 bases are TGTGCCAGTAGTAAGAAACAAGATAGAAGAACTAATGAAAAACTGTTTTTT. Residues: CASSKKQDRRTNEKLFF.

The genes are TRBV28 and TRBJ1-5, with D possibly TRBD1 on 5 matching bases. V was clipped by 3 bases and J by 7 bases, with 13 bases between them. CDR1 and CDR2 (germline): MDHEN, SYDVKM. The CDR3 has 14 amino acids. In DNA form, the CDR3 reads TGTGCCAGCAGTTTTCGTGGGACTTGGCAGCCCCAGCATTTT. Translating it yields CASSFRGTWQPQHF.

V and J are TRBV6-6 and TRBJ1-5, with D hard to call. Trimming took 7 bases from V and 2 from J, leaving 15 bases between them. This CDR3 has 15 amino acids. The V gene's germline CDR1 is MNHNY and CDR2 SVGAGI (reference sequence). The CDR3 DNA is TGTGCCAGCACCCAACAAGGGCTTGGCAATCAGCCCCAGCATTTT. Its protein product is CASTQQGLGNQPQHF.

The chain carries TRBV20-1 and TRBJ2-6; perhaps TRBD1 as D (5 bases). CDR3 length: 14 amino acids. The V gene's germline CDR1 is DFQATT and CDR2 SNEGSKA (reference sequence). Trimming took off 3 bases at V and 0 bases at J, with 6 bases between the two ends. The CDR3 spells CSASDSSGANVLTF. The CDR3 bases are TGCAGTGCTAGTGACAGCTCTGGGGCCAACGTCCTGACTTTC.

The V and J genes are TRBV5-5 and TRBJ2-3, with 7 bases that match TRBD2. Germline V gene sequence: CDR1 SGHKS, CDR2 YYEKEE (reference sequence). This CDR3 is 14 amino acids long. V lost 5 bases, J lost 2 bases, and 5 bases stayed unmatched. The CDR3 DNA follows: TGTGCCAGCAGTCTCCGGGGGGTCACAGATACGCAGTATTTT. It translates to CASSLRGVTDTQYF.

The chain joins TRBV9 to TRBJ2-1, with a possible D match to TRBD2 (7 bases). The V end was cut by 0 bases, the J end by 10 bases, with 11 bases between. This CDR3 spans 13 amino acids. CDR1 is SGDLS and CDR2 is YYNGEE in the germline V gene. The CDR3 region has the DNA TGTGCCAGCAGCGTAGGCGGGGGCGCGGAGCAGTTCTTC. This encodes CASSVGGGAEQFF.

Only a few counts were recorded for this clone. The gene calls are TRBV5-5 and TRBJ2-1; 10 nucleotides line up with TRBD2. The junction had 14 bases not matched to a gene; V was cut back by 5 bases and J by 3 bases. Germline loops: CDR1 SGHKS, CDR2 YYEKEE (reference sequence). The CDR3 totals 18 residues. The CDR3 region has the DNA TGTGCCAGCAGATCAGGTGGCCGGACTAGCGGAAACTACAATGAGCAGTTCTTC. Residues: CASRSGGRTSGNYNEQFF.

A single count supports this clone. The V and J genes are TRBV9 and TRBJ2-7; TRBD2 aligns across 8 bases. The germline V gene encodes CDR1 SGDLS and CDR2 YYNGEE. This CDR3 contains 16 residues. J gave up 1 base and V 4 bases, and 10 bases lay outside the gene matches. CDR3 bases: TGTGCCAGCAGCCCGGTCCTAAGCGGGGGATCCTACGAGCAGTACTTC. This encodes CASSPVLSGGSYEQYF. The full variable domain, completed using reference TRBV9 and TRBJ2-7, is DSGVTQTPKHLITATGQRVTLRCSPRSGDLSVYWYQQSLDQGLQFLIQYYNGEERAKGNILERFSAQQFPDLHSELNLSSLELGDSALYFCASSPVLSGGSYEQYFGPGTRLTVT.

The chain has TRBV6-5 and TRBJ1-6; 10 bases are a match to TRBD1. Trimming removed 8 bases from V and 9 bases from J; junction bases left unmatched: 4. The CDR3 sequence is 13 residues long. Germline V gene lookup returns CDR1 MNHEY and CDR2 SVGAGI. The DNA of the CDR3 is TGTGCCAGCCGGGACAGGGGAAGTTCACCCCTCCACTTT. It encodes CASRDRGSSPLHF.

The chain is built from TRBV18 and TRBJ2-2, with TRBD2 as a possible D gene (6 bases). The CDR3 is 14 residues long. CDR1 is KGHSH and CDR2 is LQKENI in the germline V gene. V was cut by 6 bases and J by 7 bases, with 15 bases left in between. CDR3 residues: CASSLRDSGGELFF. The CDR3 DNA follows: TGTGCCAGCTCCCTCCGGGACTCAGGCGGGGAGCTGTTTTTT.

CDR3 amino acids: CASRPGIFGPQHF. The CDR3, as DNA: TGTGCCAGCAGGCCGGGGATTTTTGGGCCCCAGCATTTT. The rearrangement uses TRBV6-5 and TRBJ1-5; D gene uncertain. Trimming shortened V by 6 bases and J by 9 bases, and 15 bases separated the two germline ends. The CDR3 loop spans 13 amino acids. The germline gives CDR1 MNHEY, CDR2 SVGAGI.

This chain joins TRBV15 and TRBJ2-7; possibly TRBD1 for D (6 bases). The CDR3 contains 14 residues. Trimming took 1 base from V and 2 from J, leaving 9 bases between them. The germline gives CDR1 LNHNV, CDR2 YYDKDF (reference sequence). CDR3 region: CATSRAGTTYEQYF. The CDR3 DNA sequence: TGTGCCACCAGCAGAGCCGGGACAACCTACGAGCAGTACTTC.

This chain joins TRBV19 and TRBJ2-7, with D possibly called TRBD1 or TRBD2 (5 bases each). The CDR3 runs 14 residues. The germline V gene encodes CDR1 LNHDA and CDR2 SQIVND (reference sequence). Trimming removed 6 bases at V and 2 bases at J, with 14 bases between. In DNA, the CDR3 is TGTGCCAGTAGCGTGACAGCGGCGACCTACGAGCAGTACTTC. Translated: CASSVTAATYEQYF.